This T cell receptor beta chain was observed in a study of T cell repertoires in cytomegalovirus infection. Study overall: Recently identified HLA-C-restricted CMV epitopes were among the peptides used. CMV infection together with matching HLA type was indicated by public TCR beta signatures.

In TCRdb, the reads were re-called with MiXCR into one record per CDR3 protein. The sample has hundreds of thousands of distinct CDR3 sequences, around 30% seen once. This CDR3 has 15 amino acids. With 4 bases clipped from V and 5 bases from J, the junction kept 8 bases outside the gene matches. The V gene's germline CDR1 is MNHNY and CDR2 SVGAGI (reference sequence). Study conclusions and caveats: HLA-C-restricted, CMV-specific TCR beta clonotypes were dominant ex vivo. CMV carriers having the relevant HLA were flagged by cumulative public TCR beta family frequency.

In regard to this clonotype: Its antigen is not known.

The TCR sequence derives from a human donor in good health (CMV status not recorded). Some clones in this sample may be carry-over from other donors' samples. The chain uses TRBV6-6 and TRBJ2-1, with 7 bases aligning to TRBD2. The sequencing used cultured PBMCs, collected from culture after CMV antigen stimulation. The CDR3 is CASSFGGLVDNEQFF. The CDR3 region has the DNA TGTGCCAGCAGTTTCGGCGGACTAGTCGACAATGAGCAGTTCTTC.